The T cell receptor beta chain described here comes from a study of T cell changes during pregnancy in multiple sclerosis. The method was immunoSEQ multiplex PCR; TCRdb's version includes in-frame clones alone and lacks a portion of them. The top ten hold roughly 0.9% of the sample, which has about 61,000 clones, 85% to 90% seen once. Trimming removed 2 bases at V and 5 bases at J, with 6 bases between. The CDR3 sequence is 12 residues long. Germline V gene lookup returns CDR1 SGHTA and CDR2 FQGNSA. This clone turned up a few times. The sequence derives from a female donor in good health, enrolled as a control in a pregnancy study. The genes are TRBV7-2 and TRBJ1-2; D gene uncertain. The sample here was peripheral blood, taken in the first trimester of pregnancy. CDR3 sequence (DNA): TGTGCCAGCAGCTTAAACAATTATGGCTACACCTTC. This gives the protein CASSLNNYGYTF.